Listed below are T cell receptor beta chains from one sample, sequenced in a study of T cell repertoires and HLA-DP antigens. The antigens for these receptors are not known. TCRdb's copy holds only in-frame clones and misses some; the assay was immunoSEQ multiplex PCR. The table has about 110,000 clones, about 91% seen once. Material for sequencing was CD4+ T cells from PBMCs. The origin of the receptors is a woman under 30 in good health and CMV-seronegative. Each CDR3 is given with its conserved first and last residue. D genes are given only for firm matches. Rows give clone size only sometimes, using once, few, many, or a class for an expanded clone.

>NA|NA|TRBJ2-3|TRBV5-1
TGCGCCAGCAGGGGGGGGCGCCACGATACGCAGTATTTT
CASRGGRHDTQYF
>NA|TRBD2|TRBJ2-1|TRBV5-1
TGCGCCAGCAGCTTACTAGCGGGGGGGCCGGGCTCCTACAATGAGCAGTTCTTC
CASSLLAGGPGSYNEQFF
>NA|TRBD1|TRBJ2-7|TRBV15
TGTGCCACCAGCAGAGCCGGACAGGGTGCACGCGAGCAGTACTTC
CATSRAGQGAREQYF
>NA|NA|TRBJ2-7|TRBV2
TGTGCCAGCAGTCCGGACAGCGGTCTCTCCTACGAGCAGTACTTC
CASSPDSGLSYEQYF
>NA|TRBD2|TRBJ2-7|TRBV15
TGTGCCACCAGCAGAGATTCCAGCGGGAGCTACGAGCAGTACTTC
CATSRDSSGSYEQYF
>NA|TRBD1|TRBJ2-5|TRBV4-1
TGCGCCAGCAGCCAAGCGGGACAGAAAGAGACCCAGTACTTC
CASSQAGQKETQYF
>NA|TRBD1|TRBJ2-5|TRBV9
TGTGCCAGCAGCGTAGGAACAGGGGTCCAAGAGACCCAGTACTTC
CASSVGTGVQETQYF
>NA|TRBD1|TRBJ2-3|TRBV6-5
TGTGCCAGCAGTTACTTCGGGACAGGGTTTCAAGATACGCAGTATTTT
CASSYFGTGFQDTQYF
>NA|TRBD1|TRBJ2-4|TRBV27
TGTGCCAGCAGTCCGTGGACAGGGAGGACCAAAAACATTCAGTACTTC
CASSPWTGRTKNIQYF
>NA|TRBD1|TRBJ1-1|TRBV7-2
TGTGCCAGCAGCCCACGACAGGGGAGGAACACTGAAGCTTTCTTT
CASSPRQGRNTEAFF
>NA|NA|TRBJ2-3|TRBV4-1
TGCGCCAGCAGCCAATTACTAGCCTCGGATACGCAGTATTTT
CASSQLLASDTQYF
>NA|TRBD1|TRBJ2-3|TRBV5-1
TGCGCCAGCAGCCGCCAGGGGGCCGGCACAGATACGCAGTATTTT
CASSRQGAGTDTQYF
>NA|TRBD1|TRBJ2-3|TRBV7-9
TGTGCCAGCAGCCCTGGGACAGGGCGCTACACAGATACGCAGTATTTT
CASSPGTGRYTDTQYF
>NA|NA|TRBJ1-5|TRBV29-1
TGCAGCGTTAGGGACGTCAATCAGCCCCAGCATTTT
CSVRDVNQPQHF
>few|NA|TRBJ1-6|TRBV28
TGTGCCAGCAGTTCCACATTGCCACCCCTCCACTTT
CASSSTLPPLHF
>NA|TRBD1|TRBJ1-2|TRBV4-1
TGCGCCAGCAGCCAACCCGGGACAGGGAACTATGGCTACACCTTC
CASSQPGTGNYGYTF
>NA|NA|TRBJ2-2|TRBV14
TGTGCCAGCAGCCAAGGTCGGAGGGTATTTGCCGGGGAGCTGTTTTTT
CASSQGRRVFAGELFF
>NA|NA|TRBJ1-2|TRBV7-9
TGTGCCAGCAGCTTCTTGAGGGGAGGAACGAACTATGGCTACACCTTC
CASSFLRGGTNYGYTF
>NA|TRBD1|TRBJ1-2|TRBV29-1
TGCAGCGGATACAGGGGCGGCTATGGCTACACCTTC
CSGYRGGYGYTF
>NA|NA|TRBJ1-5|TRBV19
TGTGCCAGTAGACAGGAATATAGCAATCAGCCCCAGCATTTT
CASRQEYSNQPQHF
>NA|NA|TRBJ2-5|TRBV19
TGTGCCAGTAGTATAGTACTAGGGTTCCAAGAGACCCAGTACTTC
CASSIVLGFQETQYF
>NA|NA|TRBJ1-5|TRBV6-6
TGTGCCAGCAGTCGAACGGAGGGACAGCCCCAGCATTTT
CASSRTEGQPQHF
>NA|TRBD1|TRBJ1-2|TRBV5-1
TGCGCCAGCAGCTTGGCTCCCAGGGGGCGCGGTGGCTACACCTTC
CASSLAPRGRGGYTF
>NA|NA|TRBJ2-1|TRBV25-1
TGTGCCAGCAGTGGGGGGAATGAGCAGTTCTTC
CASSGGNEQFF